This entry is about one TCR beta chain. Its antigen is not known. Germline CDR1 and CDR2: MNHEY and SMNVEV (reference sequence). This CDR3 has 15 residues. Trimming took 5 bases from V and 5 from J; bases not matched to a gene: 5. It was with 60 Vbeta and 13 Jbeta primers that the PCR ran. Sequencing was performed with immunoSEQ multiplex PCR; in TCRdb, only in-frame clones are kept and a portion is missing. Of 200,000 or so clones listed, about three quarters were seen once; the top ten hold about a sixth. This entry is derived from a study of cytomegalovirus exposure and HLA in healthy donors. The study's findings and limits: An analysis done earlier found most TCR beta V segments productive about 87% or about 30% of the time. Reported findings show TCR beta sequences accurately forecast HLA-A and HLA-B alleles in most subjects.

The chain joins TRBV27 to TRBJ2-2, with 10 bases matching TRBD2. Sequenced input: PBMCs. This TCR came from a man aged 40-55 years in good health and CMV-seronegative. The CDR3 sequence: CASSLAGVGTGELFF. The CDR3 nucleotides read TGTGCCAGCAGTCTAGCGGGAGTAGGTACCGGGGAGCTGTTTTTT.